Below, 7 T cell receptor beta chains from the same sample are listed, as sequenced in a study of circulating and synovial CD4+ cells in juvenile arthritis. Clones were read by immunoSEQ multiplex PCR, and TCRdb kept only the in-frame ones, dropping some. The sample has around 32,000 clones; nearly 97% are singletons. The sample comprised CD4+ T cells from blood. These receptors were taken from a human donor with juvenile idiopathic arthritis.

The CDR3 coding sequence is TGCGCCAGCAGCCAAGATACGACCGGGACAGGGGGGTACGAGCAGTACTTC. It is translated as CASSQDTTGTGGYEQYF. The chain has TRBV4-1 and TRBJ2-7; TRBD1 matches 11 bases. The V segment lost 0 bases and the J segment 4 bases; nucleotides outside the gene matches: 8. Germline CDR1 reads MGHRA; CDR2 reads YSYEKL. This CDR3 comprises 17 residues.

The chain couples TRBV6-1 to TRBJ1-5, with TRBD1 matching over 7 bases. This CDR3 contains 14 residues. V was clipped by 7 bases and J by 5 bases; unmatched bases: 8. CDR1 is MNHNS and CDR2 is SASEGT in the germline V gene. CDR3 in amino acids: CASNRQGPYQPQHF. The CDR3 region has the DNA TGTGCCAGCAATCGACAGGGCCCCTATCAGCCCCAGCATTTT.

As regards this clone: The junction departs from germline at one end; a sequencing error may be responsible. The same CDR3 can be traced to other DNA sequences in this sample. V gene TRBV10-3 combines with J gene TRBJ1-6; D is possibly TRBD1 (6 bases). Germline assignment: CDR1 ENHRY and CDR2 SYGVKD. This CDR3 contains 16 residues. This CDR3 reads CAISEFQDRDNSPLHF. In DNA, the CDR3 is TGTGCCATCAGTGAGTTCCAGGACAGAGATAATTCCCCCCTCCACTTT.

This clone was seen just once. This chain joins TRBV19 and TRBJ2-6, with D unclear. Germline V gene sequence: CDR1 LNHDA, CDR2 SQIVND (reference sequence). V shed 2 bases and J shed 0 bases, with 11 bases lying between them. This CDR3 has 17 amino acids. The CDR3, as DNA: TGTGCCAGTAGTATATGGAGAGCACGCTCTGGGGCCAACGTCCTGACTTTC. Its protein product is CASSIWRARSGANVLTF.

This clone occurred once. One end of the junction fails to match germline, which may point to a read error. Other DNA sequences of this sample code for an identical CDR3. The chain employs TRBV4-3 and TRBJ1-6; 9 positions agree with TRBD1. The CDR3 extends over 16 amino acids. Germline CDR1 is LGHNA and CDR2 is YSLEER. The chain's CDR3 is CASSLEDRGRNSPLHF. Here the CDR3 DNA reads TGCGCCAGCAGCCTAGAGGACAGGGGAAGGAATTCCCCCCTCCACTTT.

The rearrangement uses TRBV9 and TRBJ2-1; 8 bases match TRBD2. The CDR3 contains 17 residues. CDR1 SGDLS and CDR2 YYNGEE come from the germline V gene. J gave up 7 bases and V 4 bases, and 16 bases lay outside the gene matches. Here the CDR3 DNA reads TGTGCCAGCAGCCCCAATCTCCCGGGACTAGTCTCAAATGAGCAGTTCTTC. Translated, it gives CASSPNLPGLVSNEQFF.

V and J are TRBV7-8 and TRBJ2-1, with TRBD2 as a possible D gene (5 bases). This CDR3 region has 13 residues. V was cut by 5 bases and J by 6 bases, with 11 bases left in between. Germline loops: CDR1 SGHVS, CDR2 FQNEAQ. Here the CDR3 DNA reads TGTGCCAGCAGCCCGGACTCGGCCAATGAGCAGTTCTTC. It encodes CASSPDSANEQFF.